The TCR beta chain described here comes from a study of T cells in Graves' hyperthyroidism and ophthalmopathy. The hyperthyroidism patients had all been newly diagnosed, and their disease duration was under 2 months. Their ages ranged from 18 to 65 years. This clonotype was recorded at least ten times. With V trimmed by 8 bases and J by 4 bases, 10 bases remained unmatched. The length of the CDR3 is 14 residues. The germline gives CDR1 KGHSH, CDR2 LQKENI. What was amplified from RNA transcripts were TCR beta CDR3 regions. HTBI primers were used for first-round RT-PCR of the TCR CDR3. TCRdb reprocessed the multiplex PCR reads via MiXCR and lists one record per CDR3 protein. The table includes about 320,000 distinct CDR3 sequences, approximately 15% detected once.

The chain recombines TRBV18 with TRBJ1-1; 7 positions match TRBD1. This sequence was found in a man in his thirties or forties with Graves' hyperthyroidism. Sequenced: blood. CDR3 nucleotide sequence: TGTGCCAGCGCCCAGGGGGACGAGGGCACTGAAGCTTTCTTT. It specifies CASAQGDEGTEAFF.